The present T cell receptor (beta chain) was sequenced within a study of cytomegalovirus exposure and HLA in healthy donors. The CDR3 is made up of 15 amino acids. The V end was cut by 0 bases, the J end by 0 bases, with 10 bases between. CDR1 and CDR2 (germline): SGHRS, YFSETQ. PCR used 60 Vbeta primers and 13 Jbeta primers. Profiled with immunoSEQ multiplex PCR; TCRdb holds only in-frame clones, not every one. This table holds 130,000 to 150,000 clones, about four fifths found once. This chain joins TRBV5-1 and TRBJ2-7; D is undetermined. Specimen: PBMCs. The clonotype comes from a male donor in good health and CMV-seronegative. The CDR3 loop is CASSLVEAGSYEQYF. The DNA for the CDR3 is TGCGCCAGCAGCTTGGTAGAGGCCGGCTCCTACGAGCAGTACTTC.